This T cell receptor (beta chain) was identified during a study of cytomegalovirus exposure and HLA in healthy donors listed by TCRdb under 2017. For the study in its entirety: According to an earlier analysis of a few hundred of the donors, roughly 180 million T cells yielded 120 million or so unique TCR beta sequences and 276 Gb of sequence data. Roughly 300 gigabases of sequencing data and some 85 million unique TCR sequences were included in an early release covering over 600 HLA-typed donors. Of the roughly 400 genotyped donors, 65% to 90% were placed in the genetic ancestry cluster associated with self-reported Caucasian donors. The study aimed to test whether cataloging public T cell receptors could reveal signatures of past pathogen exposure. Using immunosequencing, the study profiled T cell repertoires from roughly 650 subjects and related those repertoires to cytomegalovirus serostatus. Besides the first cohort of around 700 subjects, a separate validation cohort made up of roughly 120 different subjects was used. High-throughput TCR immunosequencing, statistical association of individual TCRs with disease status, and machine learning were combined to predict cytomegalovirus infection status. A later analysis re-examined previously published TCR beta repertoires from just over 650 donors and added high-resolution HLA genotyping to investigate patterns of TCR occurrence. The later analysis used no new phenotypic data to find candidate immune exposures, relying instead on TCR beta sequences and their occurrence across donors. In an earlier analysis of 587 of the donors, high-throughput TCR beta sequencing was used to judge whether each TCR beta V gene segment behaved as functional or pseudogenic. Donor age, sex, ethnicity and CMV serostatus were collected together with the repertoire data. A later genetic analysis took genome-wide SNP genotypes for about 60% of the roughly 670 donors and used that subset as a discovery cohort. Every discovery cohort repertoire had been produced on one sequencing platform. Both class I and class II loci were covered by HLA typing, at four-digit resolution. The number of donors typed differed by locus, with roughly 629-640 for A, B, C, DRB1 and DQB1, around 520 for DQA1, 600 to 610 for DPA1, and about 450 for DPB1. About five DR-DQ haplotypes were treated as single units for association and clustering because of strong linkage in the cohort. Across some 400 genotyped donors of the cohort, an average of approximately 240,000 unique TCR beta nucleotide sequences per donor were sequenced, and approximately 17% of those sequences were non-productive. The investigation overall reported the following: Because some donors lacked HLA typing at each locus, the association tests relied only on the typed subset. In this cohort, only TCR beta chains were sequenced, and detectable features were limited by the absence of alpha or paired-chain data. The only immune exposure information available for the cohort was CMV serostatus. A further reported finding was that TCR beta sequences accurately predicted the HLA-A and HLA-B alleles for most subjects in the first cohort. A later analysis found that most CMV-associated TCR beta chains appeared HLA-restricted, with HLA associations seemingly driven largely by CMV exposure. Because counts were too low, some 16 rarely observed V segments, including chromosome 9 orphons, were excluded from the earlier analysis of 500 to 700 of the donors. In a later analysis, HLA-associated TCR beta chains were found to be more clonally expanded and to have lower generation probabilities than equally common non-associated chains. According to the authors, the approach could potentially be generalized to other disease states and immunological phenotypes. In a later analysis, the rate of TCR association differed among HLA loci, with DRB1 alleles having the most associated TCRs and HLA-C alleles having the fewest. The classifier was reported to diagnose cytomegalovirus status with high specificity and sensitivity in both the original and validation cohorts. Across donors, most TCR sequences were observed very rarely, whereas some public TCRs were present in many individuals. In an earlier analysis of 587 of the donors, most TCR beta V segments were observed in productive rearrangements about 90% or about 30% of the time, broadly matching IMGT annotations. Strong co-occurrence of HLA alleles, especially DR and DQ, made assigning TCR associations to individual alleles difficult. An association between a missense DCLRE1C variant and V-gene and J-gene trimming of TCR beta chains was found in a later genetic analysis and replicated in an independent cohort. The study gave a list of about 170 TCR beta chains associated with cytomegalovirus. Presence/absence analyses assumed roughly uniform sequencing depth across donors, an assumption that may not hold. A group of highly shared sequence variants was considered likely to be a technical artifact of the sequencing pipeline. A later genetic analysis reported fewer N-insertions in productive TCRs among donors in an Asian-associated ancestry cluster than the roughly 640-donor mean. Linkage disequilibrium might explain the correlated functional status among segregating V segments, but an unknown experimental factor could not be excluded. Three of the identified cytomegalovirus-associated TCR beta chains were confirmed in vitro to be specific for cytomegalovirus antigens. Specific HLA alleles were associated with around 18,000 TCR beta sequences at a false discovery rate of 0.05 in a later analysis. According to a later analysis, parvovirus B19, influenza, CMV and Epstein-Barr virus appeared linked to several top co-occurrence clusters.

In the case of this clone: This receptor's antigen is unknown. No clone much larger than this one lies a single base away; base qualities are absent.

Library creation used the immunoSEQ multiplex PCR assay. A mixture of 60 forward primers for TCR Vbeta segments and 13 reverse primers for TCR Jbeta segments was used in the multiplex PCR. The CDR3 region of rearranged TCR beta genes was amplified from genomic DNA with a multiplex PCR assay. The amplified TCR beta libraries were sequenced on the Illumina HiSeq System as 87-base-pair reads. In the source study's methods: A later analysis tallied tens of millions of unique TCR beta chains across the 666 repertoires, and about 10 million of those chains were shared by two or more donors. A nearest-neighbor algorithm error-corrected the raw reads and collapsed the reads into unique sequences, merging closely related sequences to remove PCR and sequencing errors. CDR3 sequences were aligned to IMGT reference sequences to assign V, D and J gene segments. Each retained sequence needed at least a six-nucleotide match to both a V gene segment and a J gene segment. Rearrangements were classified as productive when the CDR3 lacked stop codons and remained in frame with V and J, and all other rearrangements were classified as non-productive. Following IMGT convention, CDR3 was defined as the stretch from the second conserved V-encoded cysteine up to the conserved J-encoded phenylalanine. Sequences without an unambiguous match to a single V gene segment were excluded from the earlier analysis of a few hundred of the donors. An earlier analysis of 500 to 700 of the donors classified V segments as functional when productive rearrangements were above 56.7% and as segregating when the standard deviation between donors was above 5%. A statistical classification framework was built for diagnosing cytomegalovirus status from the catalog of TCR beta chain sequences. V and J gene assignment, in a later analysis, came from comparing TCR nucleotide sequences with IMGT/GENE-DB human TR gene sequences. In a later analysis, CDR3 sequences and most-parsimonious VDJ recombination scenarios were assigned using the TCRdist pipeline. In a later analysis, each TCR beta chain was defined by its CDR3 amino acid sequence together with its V-gene family, and reads without a unique V-gene family were excluded. A later analysis removed 592 highly shared, low-generation-probability nucleotide sequences to deal with suspected cross-contamination and a sequencing artifact. For each public chain, a later analysis derived a clonal expansion index from normalized ranks of inferred template counts within each repertoire. A later analysis computed generation probabilities with a VDJ recombination model fitted to out-of-frame rearrangements, and checked the results against IGoR. In a later analysis, hypergeometric tests were used to score TCR-TCR, TCR-HLA and TCR-CMV co-occurrence, with a repertoire-size bias correction applied to TCR pairs. In a later analysis, false discovery rates were estimated by permuting HLA or CMV assignments 20 times. In a later analysis, co-occurring TCRs were grouped using DBSCAN, with TCRdist sequence similarity added in when clustering inside HLA-allele-positive subsets. For co-occurrence clustering, repertoires with fewer than 30,000 or more than 120,000 public chains were excluded, along with roughly 5 repertoires with anomalous nucleotide sharing. Sourced from immuneACCESS, this table was stored by TCRdb with only in-frame sequences that have V and J called. A share of the clones is absent; for the studies checked, an unresolved V gene accounts for under half, and the remainder has no known explanation. The DNA was the basis for D and trimming; V, J and clone size are from that table. Here the sample has 150,000 to 180,000 clones; about four fifths occur a single time. The ten largest account for approximately 8% of the sample.

In total, roughly 670 healthy bone marrow donors made up the cohort. Cohort members were all nominally healthy when sampled, although unrecorded immune exposures were likely present. The donor was CMV seropositive and was included in the group of 250 to 300 seropositive cohort members. A peripheral blood sample was collected from each donor, and TCR beta sequencing was performed on peripheral blood mononuclear cells. Genomic DNA was extracted from the blood cell samples with the Qiagen DNeasy Blood Extraction Kit. The receptor was isolated from a man in his thirties or forties in good health and CMV-seropositive. The specimen sequenced was PBMCs.

In nucleotide form, the sequence is TGTGCCAGCAGTGAACCCCCTAGCGGGATCTCCTACGAGCAGTACTTC. Translated, it reads CASSEPPSGISYEQYF. The rearranged chain carries TRBV6-1 and TRBJ2-7, with 9 bases in between that match TRBD2. Its CDR3 holds 16 amino acids, cysteine through phenylalanine. Only the CDR3 region is kept as DNA, spanning 48 bases read in frame from base 1. Ends trimmed: V by 2 bases, J by 0 bases; bases unmatched to a gene: 5. CDR1 and CDR2 are read off the germline V gene as MNHNS and SASEGT.